This T cell receptor beta chain is from a study of T cells in Graves' hyperthyroidism and ophthalmopathy (dated by TCRdb to about 2019). Broadly, across the study: To identify TCR V-J signatures that set the groups apart, the researchers used a discovery cohort of 100 or so patients, made up of about 44 with Graves' ophthalmopathy and 55 to 65 with stable Graves' hyperthyroidism. An independent validation cohort of under 20 hyperthyroidism patients and some 15 patients who later progressed to ophthalmopathy tested prospective prediction of ophthalmopathy. The 100 or so discovery patients were divided at random into training and test sets in a 7:3 ratio. Thyroid tissue and blood T-cell repertoires from about six Graves' hyperthyroidism patients were also compared in the study. After blood sampling, hyperthyroidism patients were treated with methimazole at a starting dose of 30 mg daily, and ophthalmopathy patients were treated with high-dose intravenous methylprednisolone. TCR Vbeta CDR3 sequencing of roughly 140 peripheral blood samples (about 45 ophthalmopathy, 75 hyperthyroidism and some 17 progressor patients) is reported in the paper.

The TCR beta CDR3 regions were amplified from RNA transcripts. A first-round RT-PCR of the TCR CDR3 used the HTBI primer set with the Qiagen OneStep RT-PCR kit. A second multiplex PCR round built the libraries, followed by size selection and purification. The libraries were sequenced on an Illumina HiSeq2000 using paired-end 100 bp reads. In the source study's methods: SOAPnuke was used to process the raw data, with reads discarded if the reads contained adapters or uncalled bases, had a mean Phred below 15, or lacked an exact constant-primer or identifier match. COPE v1.2.5 was used to merge the high-quality paired reads, and each unique nucleotide sequence was defined as a clonotype. MiTCR v1.1 was used to align clonotypes to the IMGT TRBV, TRBD and TRBJ reference segments. Only V-J combinations with frequency above 0.0001, covering approximately 99% of repertoires, were analysed. The TCS score was defined as the ratio of F50 (clonal expansion) to E x V (chaos), calculated using BLOSUM62-based TCRdist between CDR3 peptides within each V-J. Welch's t-statistics and random forest reduced around 520 V-J features to fewer than 15, which were used in a naive Bayes classifier (R e1071). Thyroid-blood repertoire similarity was quantified with the Morisita-Horn index. In TCRdb, the public reads were trimmed at Q25 with fastp and aligned with MiXCR, with productive beta chains retained. Under each unique CDR3 protein, matching rows form one entry showing the most common genes and DNA. Clone size and V and J calls follow TCRdb, not the original study. The sample table records 550,000 to 600,000 distinct CDR3 sequences; about 45% of these occur just once. The top ten constitute roughly 19% of the sample.

With regard to this clonotype: The antigen it recognizes is unknown. No base quality values were provided; no much bigger clone lies one nucleotide off.

Study-wide conclusions, independent of this receptor: In validation, progression to ophthalmopathy was predicted by the model with 65% to 71% sensitivity and about 72% specificity, a median of 6.5 months before onset. A 13 V-J signature model separated ophthalmopathy from stable hyperthyroidism, with approximately 86% sensitivity and 81.08% specificity in cross-validation and 80%/75% in testing. Sample size was not statistically predetermined, and investigators were not blinded to group allocation. Blood samples also contained most of the expanded thyroid clonotypes (frequency above 0.001), which suggests that blood repertoires may reflect thyroid immune responses.

According to the germline V gene (reference sequence), CDR1 reads LNHDA and CDR2 reads SQIVND. The CDR3 measures 10 amino acids from cysteine to phenylalanine. Only the CDR3 DNA is retained, 30 bases long and in frame from the first base. Any patient with an uncontrolled infection, another autoimmune disease, pregnancy or lactation was excluded. Clinical symptoms, serum thyroxine and TRAb, thyroid ultrasound, and orbital computed tomography formed the basis for the diagnoses. Total RNA was extracted using Trizol reagent, and RNA quality was assessed on an Agilent 2100 Bioanalyzer. The clonotype was recovered from an adult woman with Graves' disease, either hyperthyroidism or ophthalmopathy (not recorded which). Material for sequencing was peripheral blood or thyroid tissue (not recorded which). The chain links TRBV19 with TRBJ1-2; no D gene can be assigned with confidence. The DNA is as follows: TGTGCTAGAACCAGCTATGGCTACACCTTC. This codes for CARTSYGYTF.